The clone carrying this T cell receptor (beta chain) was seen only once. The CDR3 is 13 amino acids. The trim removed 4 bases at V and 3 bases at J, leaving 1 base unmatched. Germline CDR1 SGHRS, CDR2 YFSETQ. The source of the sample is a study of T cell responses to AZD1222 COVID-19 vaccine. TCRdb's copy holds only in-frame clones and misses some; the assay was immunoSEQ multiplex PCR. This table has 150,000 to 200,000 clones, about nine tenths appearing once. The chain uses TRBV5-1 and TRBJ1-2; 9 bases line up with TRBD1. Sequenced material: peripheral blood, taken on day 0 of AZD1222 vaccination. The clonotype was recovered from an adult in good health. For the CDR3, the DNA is TGCGCCAGCAGCCGGGACAGGGACTATGGCTACACCTTC. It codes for CASSRDRDYGYTF.